The T cell receptor beta chain under discussion was sequenced for a study of blood T cell repertoires in COVID-19. The V gene's germline CDR1 is LNHNV and CDR2 YYDKDF (reference sequence). This CDR3 has 12 residues. V shed 0 bases and J shed 6 bases, with 2 bases lying between them. TCRdb's copy holds only in-frame clones and misses some; the assay was immunoSEQ multiplex PCR. The sample contains tens of thousands of clones, more than 75% of which appear only once. The source of this sequence is a human donor in a cohort sampled during active COVID-19. Material for sequencing was peripheral blood. The rearrangement links TRBV15 to TRBJ2-2, with D unresolved. CDR3 amino acids: CATSRDAGELFF. The CDR3 DNA sequence: TGTGCCACCAGCAGAGACGCCGGGGAGCTGTTTTTT.